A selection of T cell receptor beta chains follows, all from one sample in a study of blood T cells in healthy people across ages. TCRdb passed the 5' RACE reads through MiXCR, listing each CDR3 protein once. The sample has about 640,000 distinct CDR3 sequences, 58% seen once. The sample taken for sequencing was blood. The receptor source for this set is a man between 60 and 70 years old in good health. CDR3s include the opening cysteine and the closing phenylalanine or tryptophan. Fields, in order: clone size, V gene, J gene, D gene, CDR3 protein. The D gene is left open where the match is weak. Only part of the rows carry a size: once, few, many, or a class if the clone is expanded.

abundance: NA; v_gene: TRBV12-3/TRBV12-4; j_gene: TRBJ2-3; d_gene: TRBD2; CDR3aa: CASSFWGGGSTDTQYF
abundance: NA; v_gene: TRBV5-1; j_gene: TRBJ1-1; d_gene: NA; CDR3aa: CASSSEANTEAFF
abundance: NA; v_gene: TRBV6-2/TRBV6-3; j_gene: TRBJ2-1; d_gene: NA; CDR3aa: CASRKDRSSHNEQFF
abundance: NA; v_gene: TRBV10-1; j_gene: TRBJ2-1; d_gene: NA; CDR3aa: CASSESGARMGDEQFF
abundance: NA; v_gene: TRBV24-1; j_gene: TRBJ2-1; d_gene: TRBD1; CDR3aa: CATSDPTGGNEQFF
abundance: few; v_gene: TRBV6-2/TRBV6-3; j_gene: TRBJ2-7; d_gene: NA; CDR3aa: CASSYSSAEQYF
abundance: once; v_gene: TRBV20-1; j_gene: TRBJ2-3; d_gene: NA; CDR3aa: CSAKEGGSDTQYF
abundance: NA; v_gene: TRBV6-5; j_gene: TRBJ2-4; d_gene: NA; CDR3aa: CASSYSTLAKNIQYF
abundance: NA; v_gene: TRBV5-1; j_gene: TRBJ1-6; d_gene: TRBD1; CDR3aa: CTSSSGQGNNSPLHF
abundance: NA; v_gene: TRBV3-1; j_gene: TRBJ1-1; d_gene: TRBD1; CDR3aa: CASSHWDRARLNTEAFF
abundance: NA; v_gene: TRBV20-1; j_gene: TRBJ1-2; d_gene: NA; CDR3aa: CSARRPDNYGYTF
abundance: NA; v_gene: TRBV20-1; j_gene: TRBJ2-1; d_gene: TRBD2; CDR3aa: CSARVRLAGGNEQFF
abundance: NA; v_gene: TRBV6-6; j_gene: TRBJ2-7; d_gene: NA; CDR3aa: CASSPQGSSYEQYF
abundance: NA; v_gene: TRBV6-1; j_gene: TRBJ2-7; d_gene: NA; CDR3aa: CASSEGWRSEQYF
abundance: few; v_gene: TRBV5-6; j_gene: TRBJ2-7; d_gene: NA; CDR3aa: CASSLGRTREQYF
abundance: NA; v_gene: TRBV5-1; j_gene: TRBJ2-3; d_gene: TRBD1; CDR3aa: CASSLGQGMGTDTQYF
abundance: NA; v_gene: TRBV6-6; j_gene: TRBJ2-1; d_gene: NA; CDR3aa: CASSYSAGYNEQFF
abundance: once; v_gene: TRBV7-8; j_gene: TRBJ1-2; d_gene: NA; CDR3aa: CASSTSVRDGYTF
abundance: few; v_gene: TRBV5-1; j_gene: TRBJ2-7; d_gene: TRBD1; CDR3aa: CASSLADRGRYEQYF
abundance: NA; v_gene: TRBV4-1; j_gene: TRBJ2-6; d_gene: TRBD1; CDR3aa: CASSPYAGTDSGANVLTF
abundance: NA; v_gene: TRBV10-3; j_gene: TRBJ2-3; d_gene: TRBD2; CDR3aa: CAISVKREMADTQYF
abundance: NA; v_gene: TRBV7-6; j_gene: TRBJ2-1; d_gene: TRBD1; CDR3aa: CASSSTKVTGGHSYNEQFF
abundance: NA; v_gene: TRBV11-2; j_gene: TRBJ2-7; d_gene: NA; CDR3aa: CASSLSLGGDEQYF
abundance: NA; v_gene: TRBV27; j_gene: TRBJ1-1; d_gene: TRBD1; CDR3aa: CASRLGQAGTEAFF
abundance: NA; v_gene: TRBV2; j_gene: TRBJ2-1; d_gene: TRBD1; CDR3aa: CASSKQGPSSYNEQFF
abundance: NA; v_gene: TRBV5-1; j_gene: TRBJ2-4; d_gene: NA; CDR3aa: CASSPQEGGRNIQYF
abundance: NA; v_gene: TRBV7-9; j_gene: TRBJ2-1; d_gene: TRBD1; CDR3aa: CASSSTGGWSNEQFF
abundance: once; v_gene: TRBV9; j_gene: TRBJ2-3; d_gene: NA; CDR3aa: CASSVEPGARVADTQYF
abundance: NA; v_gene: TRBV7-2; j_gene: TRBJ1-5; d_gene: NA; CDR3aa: CASSSQKNQPQHF
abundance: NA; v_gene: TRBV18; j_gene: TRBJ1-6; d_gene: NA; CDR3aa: CASSPPGADNSPLHF
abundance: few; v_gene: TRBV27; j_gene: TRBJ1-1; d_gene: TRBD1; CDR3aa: CASSYFGAGGGEAFF
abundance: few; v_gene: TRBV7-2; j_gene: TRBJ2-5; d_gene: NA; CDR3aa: CASSLYMLAGTQYF
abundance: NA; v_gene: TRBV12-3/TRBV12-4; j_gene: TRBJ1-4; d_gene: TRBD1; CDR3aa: CASSPRTGPAAVGEKLFF
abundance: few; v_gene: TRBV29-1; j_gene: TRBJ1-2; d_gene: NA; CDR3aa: CSVSGSPNYGYTF
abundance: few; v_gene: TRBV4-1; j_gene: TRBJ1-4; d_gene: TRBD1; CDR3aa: CASSQGDRGYYEKLFF
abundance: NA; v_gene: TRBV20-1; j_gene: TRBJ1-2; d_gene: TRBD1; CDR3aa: CSAGTGTGGGYTF
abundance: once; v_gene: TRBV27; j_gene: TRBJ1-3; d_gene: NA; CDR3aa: CASSLRGYSGNTIYF
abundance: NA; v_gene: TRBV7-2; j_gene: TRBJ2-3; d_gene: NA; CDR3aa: CASSLACTDTQYF
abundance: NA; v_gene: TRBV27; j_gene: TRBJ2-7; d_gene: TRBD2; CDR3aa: CASKDLAGGFYEQYF
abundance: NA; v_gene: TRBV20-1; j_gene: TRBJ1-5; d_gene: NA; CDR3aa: CSARDPELNQPQHF
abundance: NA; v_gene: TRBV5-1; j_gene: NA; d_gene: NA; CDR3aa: CASSVGHGKNEQYF
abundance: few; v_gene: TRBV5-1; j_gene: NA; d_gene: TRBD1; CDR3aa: CASRPGTGGNEQYF
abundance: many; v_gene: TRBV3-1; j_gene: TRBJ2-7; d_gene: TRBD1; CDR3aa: CASSGRQGSYEQYF
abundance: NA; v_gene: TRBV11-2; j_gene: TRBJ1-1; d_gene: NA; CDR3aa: CASSLWRTAGDTEAFF
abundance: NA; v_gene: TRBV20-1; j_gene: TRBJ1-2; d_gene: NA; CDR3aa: CSASLQATYGYTF